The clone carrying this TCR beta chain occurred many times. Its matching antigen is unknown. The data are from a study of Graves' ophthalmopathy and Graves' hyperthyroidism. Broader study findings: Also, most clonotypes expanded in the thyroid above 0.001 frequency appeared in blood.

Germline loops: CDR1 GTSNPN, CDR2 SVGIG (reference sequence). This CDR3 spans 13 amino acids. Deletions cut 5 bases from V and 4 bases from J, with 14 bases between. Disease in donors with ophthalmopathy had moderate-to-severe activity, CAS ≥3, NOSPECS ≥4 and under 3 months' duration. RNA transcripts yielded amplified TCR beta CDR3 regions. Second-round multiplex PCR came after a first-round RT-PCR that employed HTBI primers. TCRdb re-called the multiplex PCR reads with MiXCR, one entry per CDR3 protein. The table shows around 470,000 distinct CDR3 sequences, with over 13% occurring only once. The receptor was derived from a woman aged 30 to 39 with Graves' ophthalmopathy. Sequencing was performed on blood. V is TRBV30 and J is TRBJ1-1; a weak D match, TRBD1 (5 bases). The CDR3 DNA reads TGTGCCTGGCATGAACAGGTAGGCACTGAAGCTTTCTTT. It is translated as CAWHEQVGTEAFF.